The 26 T cell receptor beta chains presented below share a single source sample, sequenced in a study of T cell responses to AZD1222 COVID-19 vaccine. Assay: immunoSEQ multiplex PCR; the TCRdb copy retains only in-frame clones and omits some. This sample has roughly 200,000 clones, with around nine tenths found just once. Here the sequenced sample was peripheral blood, taken on day 0 of AZD1222 vaccination. The receptors here all came from an adult in good health.

This rearrangement joins TRBV13 to TRBJ1-2; unclear D gene. The CDR3 extends over 18 amino acids. Germline V gene data show CDR1 as PRHDT and CDR2 as FYEKMQ (reference sequence). The germline V and J ends were trimmed by 6 bases and 4 bases, with 27 bases remaining between them. DNA for the CDR3: TGTGCCAGCAGACCCGACCGTTTTGGTACTTCACTCGGCTATGGCTACACCTTC. It encodes CASRPDRFGTSLGYGYTF.

The chain is built from TRBV3-1 (or the pseudogene TRBV3-2) and TRBJ1-4; D unclear. The germline V and J ends were trimmed by 2 bases and 7 bases, with 5 bases remaining between them. Germline V gives CDR1 LGHDT, CDR2 YNNKEL (reference sequence). The CDR3 extends over 12 amino acids. DNA for the CDR3: TGTGCCAGCAGCCAAATAGGTGAAAAACTGTTTTTT. Encoded protein: CASSQIGEKLFF.

The chain has TRBV4-1 and TRBJ2-1, with D perhaps matching TRBD1 or TRBD2 (5 bases each). V shed 0 bases and J shed 11 bases, with 14 bases lying between them. CDR3 length: 14 residues. Germline CDR1 and CDR2: MGHRA and YSYEKL. The CDR3 DNA reads TGCGCCAGCAGCCAAGATAGACCGGGACGACAGCAGTTCTTC. As protein: CASSQDRPGRQQFF.

V and J are TRBV5-1 and TRBJ2-1; 9 positions agree with TRBD2. The CDR3 totals 17 residues. In germline, CDR1 is SGHRS, CDR2 YFSETQ. V gave up 2 bases and J gave up 2 bases; unmatched junction bases: 8. CDR3 DNA sequence: TGCGCCAGCAGCTTCACCTCTGGACTAGCGACCTACAATGAGCAGTTCTTC. This translates into CASSFTSGLATYNEQFF.

The rearrangement joins TRBV12-3 or TRBV12-4 to TRBJ2-7; D unclear. The CDR3 runs 12 residues. With 2 bases removed from V and 6 bases from J, the gap between germline ends came to 8 bases. This chain's CDR3 is CASSLSWSEQYF. CDR3 DNA sequence: TGTGCCAGCAGTTTATCGTGGTCCGAGCAGTACTTC.

This clone was picked up one time. The rearrangement links TRBV6-5 to TRBJ2-7; 12 bases align to TRBD1. V dropped 2 bases and J dropped 4; count of bases not matched to a gene: 3. This CDR3 spans 15 amino acids. CDR1 is MNHEY and CDR2 is SVGAGI in the germline V gene. The CDR3 loop reads CASSYGTGGKYEQYF. The CDR3 nucleotides read TGTGCCAGCAGTTACGGGACAGGGGGCAAATACGAGCAGTACTTC.

The V call is TRBV28, the J call TRBJ1-1; 12 nucleotides align to TRBD1. This CDR3 region has 17 residues. Losses at the gene ends were 4 bases for V and 11 bases for J; bases not matched to a gene: 17. The germline CDR1 and CDR2 sequences are MDHEN and SYDVKM. The CDR3 DNA reads TGTGCCAGCAGTTCACCCCGGGACAGGGGGCCGAATCGGTGGGCTTTCTTT. Protein product: CASSSPRDRGPNRWAFF.

The chain couples TRBV6-2 or TRBV6-3 to TRBJ1-2; no clear D gene. Looked up from germline, CDR1 is MNHEY and CDR2 is SVGEGT. The V and J ends lost 2 bases and 4 bases respectively, with 8 bases between them. This CDR3 has 13 residues. DNA for the CDR3: TGTGCCAGCAGTTACGACAACTCCTATGGCTACACCTTC. It yields the protein CASSYDNSYGYTF.

The chain couples TRBV5-1 to TRBJ1-4; TRBD1 aligns across 9 bases. CDR1 and CDR2 (germline): SGHRS, YFSETQ. This CDR3 region has 16 residues. Losses at the gene ends were 0 bases for V and 4 bases for J; bases not matched to a gene: 4. In DNA form, the CDR3 reads TGCGCCAGCAGCTTGGACAGGGGGCAAATTAATGAAAAACTGTTTTTT. Protein: CASSLDRGQINEKLFF.

This rearrangement joins TRBV19 to TRBJ1-6, with 10 bases that match TRBD1. Per the germline V gene, CDR1 is LNHDA and CDR2 is SQIVND (reference sequence). This CDR3 contains 17 residues. The V gene end was trimmed by 3 bases and the J gene end by 7 bases; junction bases not matched to a gene: 9. In DNA form, the CDR3 reads TGTGCCAGTAGTATGGGGACAGGGGTGAGGGCAAATTCACCCCTCCACTTT. Translated, it gives CASSMGTGVRANSPLHF.

V is TRBV9 and J is TRBJ1-5, with D unclear. V shed 0 bases and J shed 2 bases, with 9 bases lying between them. The CDR3 sequence is 15 residues long. Germline CDR1 reads SGDLS; CDR2 reads YYNGEE. Written as DNA, the CDR3 is TGTGCCAGCAGCGTAGTCGACCGTGGCAATCAGCCCCAGCATTTT. It translates to CASSVVDRGNQPQHF. Full variable domain (outside the CDR3, taken from reference TRBV9 and TRBJ1-5): DSGVTQTPKHLITATGQRVTLRCSPRSGDLSVYWYQQSLDQGLQFLIQYYNGEERAKGNILERFSAQQFPDLHSELNLSSLELGDSALYFCASSVVDRGNQPQHFGDGTRLSIL.

In this sample, this clone turned up once. V gene TRBV5-1 combines with J gene TRBJ2-1; TRBD2 agrees at 9 bases. The CDR3 sequence is 18 residues long. V trimming: 1 base; J trimming: 5 bases; junction bases outside the gene matches: 13. CDR1 and CDR2 from the germline V gene are SGHRS and YFSETQ. The CDR3 protein is CASSLNPTAGGPHNEQFF. The CDR3 coding sequence is TGCGCCAGCAGCTTGAACCCTACCGCGGGGGGGCCCCACAATGAGCAGTTCTTC.

This chain uses TRBV6-5 with TRBJ1-1; 7 bases line up with TRBD1. The CDR3 contains 15 residues. V lost 2 bases and J lost 3; bases outside the gene matches: 6. From germline, CDR1 is MNHEY and CDR2 SVGAGI. CDR3 DNA: TGTGCCAGCAGTTACATGGACAGGTTGGACACTGAAGCTTTCTTT. The encoded protein is CASSYMDRLDTEAFF.

In this sample, this clone turned up once. V is TRBV30 and J is TRBJ2-7; D gene uncertain. Germline V CDR1 and CDR2: GTSNPN, SVGIG (reference sequence). V lost 1 base, J lost 3 bases, and 10 bases lay in between. CDR3 length equals 13 residues. The CDR3 reads CAWSGNGRYEQYF. CDR3 DNA sequence: TGTGCCTGGAGTGGGAACGGCCGCTACGAGCAGTACTTC.

J is TRBJ2-3 and V is TRBV18, with 7 positions matching TRBD1. CDR3 length: 15 residues. The germline gives CDR1 KGHSH, CDR2 LQKENI. The V gene end was trimmed by 3 bases and the J gene end by 2 bases; junction bases not matched to a gene: 5. CDR3 in DNA: TGTGCCAGCTCACCTGGACAGGCGCTCACAGATACGCAGTATTTT. Translating gives CASSPGQALTDTQYF.

V and J are TRBV28 and TRBJ1-6; D not resolved. The germline CDR1 and CDR2 sequences are MDHEN and SYDVKM. There are 16 residues in the CDR3. The V end was cut by 2 bases, the J end by 7 bases, with 15 bases between. The CDR3 reads CASSLAGDFPNSPLHF. DNA for the CDR3: TGTGCCAGCAGTTTAGCCGGAGATTTCCCAAATTCACCCCTCCACTTT.

The rearrangement links TRBV29-1 to TRBJ1-2, with 8 nucleotides matching TRBD1. V shed 6 bases and J 4 bases; nucleotides not matched to a gene: 4. Germline assignment: CDR1 SQVTM and CDR2 ANQGSEA. The CDR3 is 12 amino acids. DNA for the CDR3: TGCAGCGTGGACAGGGTTATCTATGGCTACACCTTC. Translated: CSVDRVIYGYTF.

The table lists this clone with a count of one. The rearrangement uses TRBV4-1 and TRBJ1-4; the match to TRBD1 covers 8 bases. V gave up 2 bases and J gave up 0 bases; unmatched junction bases: 14. CDR1 MGHRA and CDR2 YSYEKL come from the germline V gene. The CDR3 runs 20 residues. The CDR3 coding sequence is TGCGCCAGCAGCCAAAAGGGAGGCAGGGGGCCAGGGACAACTAATGAAAAACTGTTTTTT. Translation gives CASSQKGGRGPGTTNEKLFF.

This sequence joins TRBV19 and TRBJ2-7; 7 positions agree with TRBD1. This CDR3 region has 14 residues. V dropped 7 bases and J dropped 2; count of bases not matched to a gene: 8. CDR1 and CDR2 from the germline V gene are LNHDA and SQIVND (reference sequence). CDR3 amino acids: CASILGTEAYEQYF. For the CDR3, the DNA is TGTGCCAGTATACTCGGGACAGAAGCCTACGAGCAGTACTTC.

The rearrangement uses TRBV24-1 and TRBJ1-5; weak D call: TRBD1 (6 bases). V was shortened by 3 bases and J by 1 base, with 15 bases between the two germline ends. From germline, CDR1 is KGHDR and CDR2 SFDVKD. The CDR3 is made up of 17 amino acids. The CDR3 loop reads CATSDHGQLRSNQPQHF. The CDR3 coding sequence is TGTGCCACCAGTGATCACGGACAGTTAAGGAGCAATCAGCCCCAGCATTTT.

The chain combines TRBV7-8 with TRBJ1-5, with D possibly being TRBD1 (6 bases). Germline CDR1 is SGHVS and CDR2 is FQNEAQ. The CDR3 is made up of 14 amino acids. The V and J ends lost 5 bases and 1 base respectively, with 9 bases between them. The CDR3, as DNA: TGTGCCAGCAGCCCCGGGACAAGCAATCAGCCCCAGCATTTT. Translation: CASSPGTSNQPQHF.

This chain links TRBV5-4 with TRBJ2-7; D ambiguous. The CDR3 length is 13 residues. The V end lost 0 bases, the J end lost 0 bases, and 4 bases lay between the germline ends. The germline V gene has CDR1 SGHNT and CDR2 YYREEE (reference sequence). Here the CDR3 reads CASSLARSYEQYF. The CDR3 DNA reads as TGTGCCAGCAGCTTGGCTCGCTCCTACGAGCAGTACTTC. Complete variable domain (other parts from reference TRBV5-4 and TRBJ2-7): ETGVTQSPTHLIKTRGQQVTLRCSSQSGHNTVSWYQQALGQGPQFIFQYYREEENGRGNFPPRFSGLQFPNYSSELNVNALELDDSALYLCASSLARSYEQYFGPGTRLTVT.

The gene calls are TRBV25-1 and TRBJ1-5; the match to TRBD1 covers 8 bases. The length of the CDR3 is 16 residues. CDR1 is MGHDK and CDR2 is SYGVNS in the germline V gene. The ends lost 1 base at V and 3 bases at J; junction bases unmatched: 5. CDR3: CASSESGTGNNQPQHF. The CDR3 nucleotides are TGTGCCAGCAGTGAATCGGGGACAGGAAACAATCAGCCCCAGCATTTT.

The chain has TRBV7-2 and TRBJ1-1; 7 positions match TRBD1. Germline trimming cut 5 bases from V and 7 bases from J; bases unmatched to any gene: 13. Germline V gene lookup returns CDR1 SGHTA and CDR2 FQGNSA. This CDR3 is 15 amino acids long. The CDR3 nucleotides read TGTGCCAGCAGCGCAGGAGAGGGGGCCTCTGATGAAGCTTTCTTT. Protein product: CASSAGEGASDEAFF.

The chain has TRBV6-5 and TRBJ1-1; D is unresolved. V was cut by 9 bases and J by 2 bases, with 7 bases left in between. The germline V gene has CDR1 MNHEY and CDR2 SVGAGI. This CDR3 has 11 residues. CDR3 region: CASGPNTEAFF. The CDR3 bases are TGTGCCAGTGGACCTAACACTGAAGCTTTCTTT.

V gene TRBV7-8 combines with J gene TRBJ2-3, with 8 bases aligning to TRBD2. CDR1 and CDR2 (germline): SGHVS, FQNEAQ. V lost 2 bases and J lost 3; bases outside the gene matches: 4. CDR3 size: 15 residues. The CDR3 spells CASSLRSGGTDTQYF. The DNA for the CDR3 is TGTGCCAGCAGCTTACGGTCGGGAGGGACAGATACGCAGTATTTT. Looking up the rest from reference TRBV7-8 and TRBJ2-3 gives the full variable domain: GAGVSQSPRYKVAKRGQDVALRCDPISGHVSLFWYQQALGQGPEFLTYFQNEAQLDKSGLPSDRFFAERPEGSVSTLKIQRTQQEDSAVYLCASSLRSGGTDTQYFGPGTRLTVL.